This T cell receptor (beta chain) derives from a study of spatial heterogeneity in lung cancer. Study results and limitations: The study found that expanded intratumoral alpha and beta TCR counts tracked tumor mutation counts.

This clonotype came up many times. Its antigen is unknown. Time point: sample taken at primary tumor resection. Germline V gene sequence: CDR1 SGHRS, CDR2 YFSETQ. V was pared by 0 bases and J by 6 bases, with 3 bases of the junction left unmatched. The CDR3 totals 14 residues. Each CDR3 protein is one row after TCRdb ran MiXCR on the 5' RACE reads. The sample contains about 22,000 distinct CDR3 sequences, approximately 3% of which appear only once. The source was lung tumor tissue, collected at surgery. The rearrangement uses TRBV5-1 and TRBJ2-1, with 7 bases that match TRBD2. This receptor was taken from a male donor with early-stage non-small cell lung cancer. The CDR3 reads CASSLVLAVNEQFF. Written as DNA, the CDR3 is TGCGCCAGCAGCTTGGTGCTAGCGGTCAATGAGCAGTTCTTC.